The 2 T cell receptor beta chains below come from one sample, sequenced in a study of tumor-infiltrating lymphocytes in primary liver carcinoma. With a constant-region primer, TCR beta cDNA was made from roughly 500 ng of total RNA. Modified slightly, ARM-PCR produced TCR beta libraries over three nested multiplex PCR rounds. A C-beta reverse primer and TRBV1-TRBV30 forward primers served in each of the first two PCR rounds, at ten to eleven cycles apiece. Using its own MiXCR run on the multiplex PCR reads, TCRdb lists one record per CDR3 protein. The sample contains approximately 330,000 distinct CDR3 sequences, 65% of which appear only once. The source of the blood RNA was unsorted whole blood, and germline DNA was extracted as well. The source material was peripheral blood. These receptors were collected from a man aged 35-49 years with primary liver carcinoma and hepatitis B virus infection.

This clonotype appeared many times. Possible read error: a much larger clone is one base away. The CDR3 DNA reads as TGTGCCAGCAGCTTAGATCGGGCAGGGCCCTACGAGCAGTACTTC. Translated, it gives CASSLDRAGPYEQYF. The chain uses TRBV11-2 and TRBJ2-7; TRBD1 is a possible D gene (5 bases). This CDR3 region has 15 residues. Trimming removed 0 bases at V and 2 bases at J, with 11 bases between. Germline assignment: CDR1 SGHAT and CDR2 FQNNGV. The full variable domain, its missing parts supplied by reference TRBV11-2 and TRBJ2-7, is EAGVAQSPRYKIIEKRQSVAFWCNPISGHATLYWYQQILGQGPKLLIQFQNNGVVDDSQLPKDRFSAERLKGVDSTLKIQPAKLEDSAVYLCASSLDRAGPYEQYFGPGTRLTVT.

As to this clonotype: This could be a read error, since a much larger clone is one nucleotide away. The chain's CDR3 is CASSARDASYEQYF. CDR3 bases: TGCGCCAGCAGCGCGAGGGACGCTTCCTACGAGCAGTACTTC. The chain has TRBV4-1 and TRBJ2-7; the D gene could be TRBD1 or TRBD2 (5 bases each). Germline CDR1 is MGHRA and CDR2 is YSYEKL. This CDR3 contains 14 residues. V lost 5 bases to trimming and J lost 1 base, with 12 bases between them.